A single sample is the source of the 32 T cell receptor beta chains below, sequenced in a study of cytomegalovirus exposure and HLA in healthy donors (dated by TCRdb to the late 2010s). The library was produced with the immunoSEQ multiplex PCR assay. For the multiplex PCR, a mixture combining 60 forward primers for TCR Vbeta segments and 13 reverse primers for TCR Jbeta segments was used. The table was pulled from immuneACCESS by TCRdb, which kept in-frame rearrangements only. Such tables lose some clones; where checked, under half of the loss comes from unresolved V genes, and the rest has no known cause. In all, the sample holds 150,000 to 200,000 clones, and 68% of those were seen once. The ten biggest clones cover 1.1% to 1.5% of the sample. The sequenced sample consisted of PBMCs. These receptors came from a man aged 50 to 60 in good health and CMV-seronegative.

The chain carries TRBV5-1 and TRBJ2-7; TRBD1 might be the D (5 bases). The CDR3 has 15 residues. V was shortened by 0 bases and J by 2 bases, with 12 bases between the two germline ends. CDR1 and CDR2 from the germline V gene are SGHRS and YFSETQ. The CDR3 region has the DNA TGCGCCAGCAGCTTGGGGACACCGAGCCCCTACGAGCAGTACTTC. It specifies CASSLGTPSPYEQYF.

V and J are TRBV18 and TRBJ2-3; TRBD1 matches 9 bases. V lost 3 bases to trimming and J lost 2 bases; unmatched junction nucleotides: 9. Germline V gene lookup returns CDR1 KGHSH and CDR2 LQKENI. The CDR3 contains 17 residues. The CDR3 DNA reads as TGTGCCAGCTCACCGGGACAGGGAGCATTGTTCACAGATACGCAGTATTTT. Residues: CASSPGQGALFTDTQYF. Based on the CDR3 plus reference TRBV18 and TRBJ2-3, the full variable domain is NAGVMQNPRHLVRRRGQEARLRCSPMKGHSHVYWYRQLPEEGLKFMVYLQKENIIDESGMPKERFSAEFPKEGPSILRIQQVVRGDSAAYFCASSPGQGALFTDTQYFGPGTRLTVL.

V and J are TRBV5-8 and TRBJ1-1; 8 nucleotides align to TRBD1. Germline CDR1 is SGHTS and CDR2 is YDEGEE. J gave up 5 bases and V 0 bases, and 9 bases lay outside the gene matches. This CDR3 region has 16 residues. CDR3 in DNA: TGTGCCAGCAGCTTGGGACAGGGGTTGATATGGACTGAAGCTTTCTTT. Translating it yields CASSLGQGLIWTEAFF.

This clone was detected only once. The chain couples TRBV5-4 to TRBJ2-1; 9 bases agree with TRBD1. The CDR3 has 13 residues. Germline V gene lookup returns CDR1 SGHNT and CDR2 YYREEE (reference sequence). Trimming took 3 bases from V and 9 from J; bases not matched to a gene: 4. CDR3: CASSWDREGEQFF. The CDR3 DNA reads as TGTGCCAGCAGCTGGGACAGGGAGGGTGAGCAGTTCTTC.

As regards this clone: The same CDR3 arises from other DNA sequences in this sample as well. The CDR3 DNA is TGTGCCAGCAGTGAGCTGGGGAGGTATGGCTACACCTTC. Amino acid sequence: CASSELGRYGYTF. The rearrangement links TRBV25-1 to TRBJ1-2; D uncertain. This CDR3 region has 13 residues. Trimming pared 3 bases from V and 5 bases from J, leaving 10 bases between. The germline V gene encodes CDR1 MGHDK and CDR2 SYGVNS.

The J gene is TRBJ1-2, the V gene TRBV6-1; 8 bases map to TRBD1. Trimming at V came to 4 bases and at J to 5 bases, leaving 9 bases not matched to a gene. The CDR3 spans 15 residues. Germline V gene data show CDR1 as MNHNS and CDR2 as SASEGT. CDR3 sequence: CASSVMTGAEYGYTF. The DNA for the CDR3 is TGTGCCAGCAGTGTAATGACAGGGGCTGAATATGGCTACACCTTC.

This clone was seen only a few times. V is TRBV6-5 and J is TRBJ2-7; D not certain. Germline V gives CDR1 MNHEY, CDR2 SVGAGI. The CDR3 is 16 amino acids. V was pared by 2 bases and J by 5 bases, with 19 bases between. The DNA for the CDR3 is TGTGCCAGCAGTTACCAAGCTGGCAGGTTCACCCACGAGCAGTACTTC. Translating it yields CASSYQAGRFTHEQYF.

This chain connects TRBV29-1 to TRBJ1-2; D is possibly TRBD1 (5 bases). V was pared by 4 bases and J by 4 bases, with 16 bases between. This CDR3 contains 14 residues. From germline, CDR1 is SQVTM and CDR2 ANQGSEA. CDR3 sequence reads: CSVARDTEAYGYTF. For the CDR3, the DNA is TGCAGCGTTGCCAGGGATACAGAGGCCTATGGCTACACCTTC.

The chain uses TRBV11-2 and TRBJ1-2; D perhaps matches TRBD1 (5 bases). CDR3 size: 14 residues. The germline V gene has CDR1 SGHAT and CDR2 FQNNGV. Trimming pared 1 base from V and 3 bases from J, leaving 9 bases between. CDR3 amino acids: CASSLVQGDYGYTF. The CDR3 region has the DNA TGTGCCAGCAGCTTAGTGCAGGGTGACTATGGCTACACCTTC.

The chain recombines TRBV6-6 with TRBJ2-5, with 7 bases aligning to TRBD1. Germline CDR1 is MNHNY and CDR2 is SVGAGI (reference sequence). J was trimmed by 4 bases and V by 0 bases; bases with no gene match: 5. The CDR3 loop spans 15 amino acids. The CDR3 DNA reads TGTGCCAGCAGTTACTCGACGACAGGGAGAGAGACCCAGTACTTC. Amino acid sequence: CASSYSTTGRETQYF.

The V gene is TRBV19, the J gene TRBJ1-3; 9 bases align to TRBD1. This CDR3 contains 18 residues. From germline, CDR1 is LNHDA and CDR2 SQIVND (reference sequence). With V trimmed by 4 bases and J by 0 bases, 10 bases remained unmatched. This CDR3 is CASSKSRGQGNSGNTIYF. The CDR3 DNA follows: TGTGCCAGTAGTAAATCCCGTGGACAGGGGAACTCTGGAAACACCATATATTTT.

CDR3 region: CASSSLGAGPTEQYF. The CDR3 DNA is TGTGCCAGCAGTTCCCTGGGTGCGGGGCCCACCGAGCAGTACTTC. The chain recombines TRBV6-6 with TRBJ2-7; D possibly corresponds to TRBD2 (6 bases). Per the germline V gene, CDR1 is MNHNY and CDR2 is SVGAGI (reference sequence). V shed 4 bases and J shed 6 bases, with 19 bases lying between them. The CDR3 extends over 15 amino acids.

The CDR3 coding sequence is TGTGCCAGCAGTGAACAAGGGGGCAATCAGCCCCAGCATTTT. Translated, it gives CASSEQGGNQPQHF. The chain carries TRBV2 and TRBJ1-5, with D possibly being TRBD1 (5 bases). The CDR3 spans 14 residues. Germline-derived CDR1 and CDR2 are SNHLY and FYNNEI. V was trimmed by 2 bases and J by 2 bases, leaving 7 bases between them.

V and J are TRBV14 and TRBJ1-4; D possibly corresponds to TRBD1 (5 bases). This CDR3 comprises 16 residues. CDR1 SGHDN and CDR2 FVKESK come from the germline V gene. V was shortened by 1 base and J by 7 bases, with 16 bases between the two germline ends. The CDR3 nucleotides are TGTGCCAGCAGCCAAGCGACCAGGGCCCGGCGTGAAAAACTGTTTTTT. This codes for CASSQATRARREKLFF.

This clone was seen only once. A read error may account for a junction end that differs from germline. CDR3 protein: CSVLSGTKGYTGGLFF. The CDR3 DNA sequence: TGCAGCGTTCTATCCGGGACCAAGGGGTACACCGGGGGGCTGTTTTTT. The chain is built from TRBV29-1 and TRBJ2-2; tentatively, D is TRBD2 (6 bases). The CDR3 is 16 residues long. Germline CDR1 reads SQVTM; CDR2 reads ANQGSEA.

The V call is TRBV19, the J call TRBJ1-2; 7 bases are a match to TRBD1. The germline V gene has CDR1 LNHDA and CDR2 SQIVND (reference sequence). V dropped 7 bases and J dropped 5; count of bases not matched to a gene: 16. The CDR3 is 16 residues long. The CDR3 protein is CASTPGQSAISYGYTF. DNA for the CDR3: TGTGCCAGTACCCCGGGACAGAGCGCCATATCTTATGGCTACACCTTC. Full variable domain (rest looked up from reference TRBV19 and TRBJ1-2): DGGITQSPKYLFRKEGQNVTLSCEQNLNHDAMYWYRQDPGQGLRLIYYSQIVNDFQKGDIAEGYSVSREKKESFPLTVTSAQKNPTAFYLCASTPGQSAISYGYTFGSGTRLTVV.

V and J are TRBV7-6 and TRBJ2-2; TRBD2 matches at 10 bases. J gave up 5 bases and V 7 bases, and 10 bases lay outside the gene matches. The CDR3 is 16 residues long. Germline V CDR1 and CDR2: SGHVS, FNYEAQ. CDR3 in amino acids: CASTQTPGLATGELFF. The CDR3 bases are TGTGCCAGCACCCAGACTCCGGGACTAGCGACCGGGGAGCTGTTTTTT.

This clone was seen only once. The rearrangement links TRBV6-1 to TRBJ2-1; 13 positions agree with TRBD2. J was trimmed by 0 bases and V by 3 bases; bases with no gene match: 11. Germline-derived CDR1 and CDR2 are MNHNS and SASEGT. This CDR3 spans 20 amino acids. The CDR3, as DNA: TGTGCCAGCAGTGATCCTACTAGCGGGGGGGCCCGAGGCTCCTACAATGAGCAGTTCTTC. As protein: CASSDPTSGGARGSYNEQFF.

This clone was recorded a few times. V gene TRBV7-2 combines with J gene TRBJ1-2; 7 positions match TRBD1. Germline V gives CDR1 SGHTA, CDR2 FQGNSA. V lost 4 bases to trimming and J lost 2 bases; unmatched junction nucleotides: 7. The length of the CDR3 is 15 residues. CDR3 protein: CASSSRDRHNYGYTF. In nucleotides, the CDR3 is TGTGCCAGCAGCTCTCGGGACAGACACAACTATGGCTACACCTTC. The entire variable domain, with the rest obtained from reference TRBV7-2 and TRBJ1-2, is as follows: GAGVSQSPSNKVTEKGKDVELRCDPISGHTALYWYRQSLGQGLEFLIYFQGNSAPDKSGLPSDRFSAERTGGSVSTLTIQRTQQEDSAVYLCASSSRDRHNYGYTFGSGTRLTVV.

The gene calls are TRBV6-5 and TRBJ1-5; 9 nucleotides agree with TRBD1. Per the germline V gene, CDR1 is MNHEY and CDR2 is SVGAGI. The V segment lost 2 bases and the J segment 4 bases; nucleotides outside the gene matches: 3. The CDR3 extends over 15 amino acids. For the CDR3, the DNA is TGTGCCAGCAGTTACGGGGGGACAGGGAATCAGCCCCAGCATTTT. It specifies CASSYGGTGNQPQHF.

The CDR3, as DNA: TGTGCCAGCAGCCCGGGGCAGGGGGTCTACGAGCAGTACTTC. Residues: CASSPGQGVYEQYF. This chain connects TRBV6-5 to TRBJ2-7; 7 bases align to TRBD1. In germline, CDR1 is MNHEY, CDR2 SVGAGI. V lost 6 bases, J lost 3 bases, and 8 bases stayed unmatched. The CDR3 contains 14 residues.

The CDR3 is CASSWGDRGRSDTQYF. In DNA form, the CDR3 reads TGTGCCAGTAGTTGGGGGGACAGGGGAAGGTCAGATACGCAGTATTTT. The chain recombines TRBV19 with TRBJ2-3, with TRBD1 matching over 10 bases. Germline V gene data show CDR1 as LNHDA and CDR2 as SQIVND (reference sequence). The CDR3 is made up of 16 amino acids. After removal of 5 bases from V and 4 bases from J, the junction contained 9 bases not matched to a gene. Full variable domain (remainder filled in from reference TRBV19 and TRBJ2-3): DGGITQSPKYLFRKEGQNVTLSCEQNLNHDAMYWYRQDPGQGLRLIYYSQIVNDFQKGDIAEGYSVSREKKESFPLTVTSAQKNPTAFYLCASSWGDRGRSDTQYFGPGTRLTVL.

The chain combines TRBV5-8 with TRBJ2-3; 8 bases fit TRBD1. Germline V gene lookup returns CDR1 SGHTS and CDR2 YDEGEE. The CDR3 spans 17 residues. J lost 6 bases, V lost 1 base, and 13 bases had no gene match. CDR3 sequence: CASSLMGTGGWTDTQYF. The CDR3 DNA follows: TGTGCCAGCAGCTTGATGGGCACAGGGGGGTGGACGGATACGCAGTATTTT.

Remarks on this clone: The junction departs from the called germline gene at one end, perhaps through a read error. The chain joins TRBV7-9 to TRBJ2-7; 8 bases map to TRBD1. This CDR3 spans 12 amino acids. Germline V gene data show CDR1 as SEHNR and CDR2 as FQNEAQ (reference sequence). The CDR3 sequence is CSSSLGQGEQYF. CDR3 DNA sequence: TGTTCCAGCAGCTTAGGACAGGGAGAGCAGTACTTC.

The CDR3 DNA reads TGCGCCAGCAGCTTGGAGGGGACACCGAACACTGAAGCTTTCTTT. This translates into CASSLEGTPNTEAFF. The gene calls are TRBV5-1 and TRBJ1-1; possibly TRBD1 for D (6 bases). Looked up from germline, CDR1 is SGHRS and CDR2 is YFSETQ. The ends were cut back, 0 bases at V and 1 base at J, with 10 bases in the middle. CDR3 length: 15 amino acids.

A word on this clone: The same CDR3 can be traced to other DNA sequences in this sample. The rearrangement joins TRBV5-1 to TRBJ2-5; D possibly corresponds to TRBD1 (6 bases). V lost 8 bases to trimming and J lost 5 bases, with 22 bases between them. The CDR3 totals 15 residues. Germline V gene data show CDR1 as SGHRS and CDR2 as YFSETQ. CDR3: CASSEIQGAGETQYF. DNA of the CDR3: TGCGCCAGTTCAGAGATACAGGGAGCAGGGGAGACCCAGTACTTC.

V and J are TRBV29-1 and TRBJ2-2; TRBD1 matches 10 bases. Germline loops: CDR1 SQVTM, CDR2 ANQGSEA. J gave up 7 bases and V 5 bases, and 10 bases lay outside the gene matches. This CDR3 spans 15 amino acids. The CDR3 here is CSVLGQGGGGGELFF. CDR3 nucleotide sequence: TGCAGCGTTCTCGGACAGGGGGGTGGGGGCGGGGAGCTGTTTTTT.

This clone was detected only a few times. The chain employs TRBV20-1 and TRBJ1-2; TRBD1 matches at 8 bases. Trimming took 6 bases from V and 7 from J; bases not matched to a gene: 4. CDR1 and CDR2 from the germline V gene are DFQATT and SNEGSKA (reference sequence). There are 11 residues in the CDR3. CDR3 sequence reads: CSARQGIGYTF. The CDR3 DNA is TGCAGTGCCCGACAGGGGATTGGCTACACCTTC.

CDR3 DNA sequence: TGTGCCAGCAGTTACTCGACTCCCTACGAGCAGTACTTC. This sequence encodes CASSYSTPYEQYF. V gene TRBV6-5 combines with J gene TRBJ2-5; no firm D call. Near its end, the DNA agrees better with TRBJ2-7, so the J call may be wrong. Germline assignment: CDR1 MNHEY and CDR2 SVGAGI. The length of the CDR3 is 13 residues.

CDR3 in DNA: TGTGCCAGCAGCTTGGGGGGCGAGAGCCACGGCTACACCTTC. This codes for CASSLGGESHGYTF. The chain uses TRBV5-4 and TRBJ1-2; maybe TRBD1 (5 bases). The ends were cut back, 0 bases at V and 8 bases at J, with 14 bases in the middle. Germline CDR1 SGHNT, CDR2 YYREEE (reference sequence). The CDR3 contains 14 residues. Complete variable domain (other parts from reference TRBV5-4 and TRBJ1-2): ETGVTQSPTHLIKTRGQQVTLRCSSQSGHNTVSWYQQALGQGPQFIFQYYREEENGRGNFPPRFSGLQFPNYSSELNVNALELDDSALYLCASSLGGESHGYTFGSGTRLTVV.

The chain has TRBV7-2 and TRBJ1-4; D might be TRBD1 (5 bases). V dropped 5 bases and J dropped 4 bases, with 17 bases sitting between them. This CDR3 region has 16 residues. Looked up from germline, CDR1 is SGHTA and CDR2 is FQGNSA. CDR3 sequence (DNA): TGTGCCAGCAGCCCAGAGGGCCGGGGACTTAATGAAAAACTGTTTTTT. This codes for CASSPEGRGLNEKLFF.

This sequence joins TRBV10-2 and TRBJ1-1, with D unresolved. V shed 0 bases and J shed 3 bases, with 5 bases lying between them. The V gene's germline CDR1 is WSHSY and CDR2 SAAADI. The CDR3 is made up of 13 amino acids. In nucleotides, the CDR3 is TGCGCCAGCAGTGAGTCGAGGGACACTGAAGCTTTCTTT. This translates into CASSESRDTEAFF.